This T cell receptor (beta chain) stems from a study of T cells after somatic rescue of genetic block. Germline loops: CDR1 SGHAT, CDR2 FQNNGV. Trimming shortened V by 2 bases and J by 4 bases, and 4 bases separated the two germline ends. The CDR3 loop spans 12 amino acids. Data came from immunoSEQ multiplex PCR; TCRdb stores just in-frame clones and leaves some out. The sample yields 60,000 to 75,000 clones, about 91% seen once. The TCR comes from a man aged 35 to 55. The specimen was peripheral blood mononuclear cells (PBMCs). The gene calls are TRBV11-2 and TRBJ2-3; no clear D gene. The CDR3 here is CASSLTSDTQYF. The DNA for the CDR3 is TGTGCCAGCAGCTTAACGTCAGATACGCAGTATTTT.